A single sample gave rise to the 23 T cell receptor beta chains below, sequenced in a study of cytomegalovirus exposure and HLA in healthy donors. The PCR had 60 Vbeta and 13 Jbeta primers. Generated by immunoSEQ multiplex PCR, the TCRdb table keeps only in-frame clones and is missing some. The data contain fewer than 120,000 clones, 70% to 90% of them singletons. The source material was PBMCs. The receptor source for this set is a middle-aged man in good health and CMV-seronegative.

V and J are TRBV14 and TRBJ2-1, with 9 nucleotides matching TRBD1. V lost 4 bases, J lost 8 bases, and 9 bases stayed unmatched. CDR1 SGHDN and CDR2 FVKESK come from the germline V gene. The CDR3 loop spans 15 amino acids. The CDR3 DNA reads as TGTGCCAGCAGCCGGCGCTGGACAGGGGTCGATGAGCAGTTCTTC. Encoded protein: CASSRRWTGVDEQFF.

This clone appeared a single time. The V call is TRBV29-1, the J call TRBJ2-2; a possible D gene is TRBD1 (6 bases). CDR1 and CDR2 from the germline V gene are SQVTM and ANQGSEA. The length of the CDR3 is 13 residues. Trimming shortened V by 4 bases and J by 5 bases, and 11 bases separated the two germline ends. CDR3 bases: TGCAGCGTTGGACTAACAGGGACCGGGGAGCTGTTTTTT. Translation gives CSVGLTGTGELFF.

The chain employs TRBV18 and TRBJ2-5; 11 bases map to TRBD2. Germline CDR1 is KGHSH and CDR2 is LQKENI. The trim removed 3 bases at V and 2 bases at J, leaving 5 bases unmatched. This CDR3 comprises 16 residues. DNA for the CDR3: TGTGCCAGCTCACCCACTAGCGGGGGCCCTCAAGAGACCCAGTACTTC. Amino acids: CASSPTSGGPQETQYF.

The chain employs TRBV6-5 and TRBJ2-4, with D perhaps TRBD1 (5 bases). The CDR3 has 15 residues. V dropped 4 bases and J dropped 0 bases, with 10 bases sitting between them. Per the germline V gene, CDR1 is MNHEY and CDR2 is SVGAGI. The DNA for the CDR3 is TGTGCCAGCAGTTCCAGGGTACTAGCCAAAAACATTCAGTACTTC. The encoded protein is CASSSRVLAKNIQYF.

V is TRBV6-5 and J is TRBJ1-2; D perhaps matches TRBD1 (5 bases). Deletions cut 5 bases from V and 5 bases from J, with 9 bases between. The CDR3 covers 12 residues. The germline CDR1 and CDR2 sequences are MNHEY and SVGAGI. CDR3 DNA: TGTGCCAGCAGTGATGGGACTTATGGCTACACCTTC. Translating it yields CASSDGTYGYTF.

This chain uses TRBV6-6 with TRBJ2-3; D may be TRBD2 (5 bases). CDR3 length equals 14 residues. Per the germline V gene, CDR1 is MNHNY and CDR2 is SVGAGI (reference sequence). V lost 6 bases and J lost 5, with 15 bases in between. In DNA form, the CDR3 reads TGTGCCAGCAGCTCTAGCAGTGCTGAAGATACGCAGTATTTT. It codes for CASSSSSAEDTQYF.

This clone appeared a single time. The gene calls are TRBV5-1 and TRBJ2-3; 8 nucleotides line up with TRBD2. CDR1 and CDR2 (germline): SGHRS, YFSETQ. V lost 0 bases, J lost 0 bases, and 6 bases stayed unmatched. There are 17 residues in the CDR3. The DNA for the CDR3 is TGCGCCAGCAGCTTGGAGTTGGCGGGGGGAAGCACAGATACGCAGTATTTT. Translated, it gives CASSLELAGGSTDTQYF.

This clone was seen a single time. The chain carries TRBV5-6 and TRBJ1-5; D is ambiguous. From germline, CDR1 is SGHDT and CDR2 YYEEEE. V shed 4 bases and J shed 6 bases, with 17 bases lying between them. CDR3 length: 15 amino acids. Here the CDR3 DNA reads TGTGCCAGCAGCCGTGGCCCGGCGGGGTTTCAGCCCCAGCATTTT. It specifies CASSRGPAGFQPQHF.

This chain connects TRBV4-1 to TRBJ1-1; D call uncertain. The V gene lost 0 bases and the J gene lost 1 base, with 6 bases spanning the gap. From germline, CDR1 is MGHRA and CDR2 YSYEKL. CDR3 length equals 14 residues. CDR3 sequence (DNA): TGCGCCAGCAGCCAAGATACTGAGAACACTGAAGCTTTCTTT. The encoded protein is CASSQDTENTEAFF.

J is TRBJ1-1 and V is TRBV5-5; TRBD1 aligns across 9 bases. V lost 4 bases and J lost 3; bases outside the gene matches: 4. The CDR3 has 14 residues. Germline CDR1 is SGHKS and CDR2 is YYEKEE (reference sequence). Written as DNA, the CDR3 is TGTGCCAGCAGCCGAAGGACAGGGGACACTGAAGCTTTCTTT. Translation gives CASSRRTGDTEAFF.

This chain uses TRBV10-2 with TRBJ1-4; D may be TRBD1 (6 bases). CDR3 length: 14 amino acids. Germline V gives CDR1 WSHSY, CDR2 SAAADI. Trimming pared 6 bases from V and 4 bases from J, leaving 12 bases between. The CDR3 spells CASRQGQLNEKLFF. The CDR3 DNA reads as TGCGCCAGCAGACAGGGTCAACTTAATGAAAAACTGTTTTTT.

This clone was counted a single time. The rearrangement joins TRBV27 to TRBJ1-1, with 8 bases lining up with TRBD1. V was pared by 3 bases and J by 0 bases, with 6 bases of the junction left unmatched. The CDR3 length is 16 residues. CDR1 is MNHEY and CDR2 is SMNVEV in the germline V gene (reference sequence). In DNA, the CDR3 is TGTGCCAGCAGTTTTTACAGGGGGTCAATGAACACTGAAGCTTTCTTT. This encodes CASSFYRGSMNTEAFF.

V and J are TRBV4-1 and TRBJ2-5; D possibly corresponds to TRBD1 (5 bases). This CDR3 comprises 13 residues. CDR1 and CDR2 from the germline V gene are MGHRA and YSYEKL. The ends were cut back, 4 bases at V and 2 bases at J, with 8 bases in the middle. The CDR3 sequence is CASSRGPQETQYF. The CDR3 DNA is TGCGCCAGCAGCCGGGGCCCTCAAGAGACCCAGTACTTC.

The V call is TRBV5-6, the J call TRBJ1-6; D gene ambiguous. Germline V lookup: CDR1 SGHDT, CDR2 YYEEEE. This CDR3 contains 15 residues. The germline V and J ends were trimmed by 1 base and 2 bases, with 7 bases remaining between them. The CDR3 loop reads CASSLNSPYNSPLHF. Written as DNA, the CDR3 is TGTGCCAGCAGCTTGAACAGCCCCTATAATTCACCCCTCCACTTT. The whole variable domain, filled in from reference TRBV5-6 and TRBJ1-6, reads DAGVTQSPTHLIKTRGQQVTLRCSPKSGHDTVSWYQQALGQGPQFIFQYYEEEERQRGNFPDRFSGHQFPNYSSELNVNALLLGDSALYLCASSLNSPYNSPLHFGNGTRLTVT.

The chain combines TRBV13 with TRBJ2-5; 8 nucleotides match TRBD2. The CDR3 has 15 amino acids. Losses at the gene ends were 5 bases for V and 6 bases for J; bases not matched to a gene: 11. The germline V gene has CDR1 PRHDT and CDR2 FYEKMQ (reference sequence). The CDR3: CASSRRGGPWQTQYF. The DNA for the CDR3 is TGTGCCAGCAGCCGTCGGGGGGGGCCTTGGCAGACCCAGTACTTC.

This clone was recorded only once. This chain joins TRBV2 and TRBJ1-4; perhaps TRBD1 as D (6 bases). V lost 6 bases and J 7 bases, leaving 15 bases between the germline ends. Germline-derived CDR1 and CDR2 are SNHLY and FYNNEI. CDR3 length: 14 amino acids. CDR3 in amino acids: CASRGRQEPEKLFF. In DNA form, the CDR3 reads TGTGCCAGCAGGGGAAGACAGGAACCTGAAAAACTGTTTTTT.

The CDR3 DNA is TGTGCCTGGAGCCACTTAGGGACAGGATCATACACTGAAGCTTTCTTT. Its protein is CAWSHLGTGSYTEAFF. This chain uses TRBV30 with TRBJ1-1; 8 nucleotides align to TRBD1. V shed 3 bases, J shed 3 bases, and the junction held 12 bases outside the gene matches. The length of the CDR3 is 16 residues. Germline V gene data show CDR1 as GTSNPN and CDR2 as SVGIG (reference sequence).

A remark on this clone: The sample has other DNA sequences that encode this CDR3 too. The chain joins TRBV5-1 to TRBJ1-5, with D perhaps TRBD1 (5 bases). Trimming took off 0 bases at V and 4 bases at J, with 8 bases between the two ends. The CDR3 length is 14 residues. Germline CDR1 is SGHRS and CDR2 is YFSETQ. As DNA, the CDR3 is TGCGCCAGCAGCTTGGATGGGGGGAATCAGCCCCAGCATTTT. Its protein is CASSLDGGNQPQHF.

The chain recombines TRBV6-5 with TRBJ1-1, with D possibly being TRBD1 (6 bases). CDR3 length equals 13 residues. V was shortened by 5 bases and J by 1 base, with 8 bases between the two germline ends. Germline V gives CDR1 MNHEY, CDR2 SVGAGI. The CDR3 region has the DNA TGTGCCAGCAGTCGGACAGAGAACACTGAAGCTTTCTTT. It yields the protein CASSRTENTEAFF.

This clone was recorded a few times. The chain links TRBV14 to TRBJ1-6; a possible D gene is TRBD1 (6 bases). CDR3 length equals 15 residues. V was shortened by 1 base and J by 6 bases, with 10 bases between the two germline ends. Germline CDR1 and CDR2: SGHDN and FVKESK. This chain's CDR3 is CASSQVGAANSPLHF. The CDR3 DNA is TGTGCCAGCAGCCAAGTGGGGGCGGCTAATTCACCCCTCCACTTT.

The chain recombines TRBV7-8 with TRBJ2-3, with D tentatively TRBD2 (6 bases). Germline CDR1 SGHVS, CDR2 FQNEAQ. The CDR3 spans 15 residues. The V and J ends lost 4 bases and 1 base respectively, with 12 bases between them. The CDR3 DNA is TGTGCCAGCAGCTGGGGGGACGGACGCACAGATACGCAGTATTTT. Its translation: CASSWGDGRTDTQYF.

The CDR3 reads CSVVILAEAFF. CDR3 in DNA: TGCAGCGTTGTAATTCTCGCTGAAGCTTTCTTT. J is TRBJ1-1 and V is TRBV29-1; D is uncertain. From germline, CDR1 is SQVTM and CDR2 ANQGSEA. This CDR3 has 11 residues. With 4 bases removed from V and 6 bases from J, the gap between germline ends came to 9 bases.

Comments on this clone: Here the CDR3 omits its conserved ending phenylalanine or tryptophan, so a read error is the likely source. The CDR3 coding sequence is TGTGCCAGCAGTTATCGGAGCTCCTACGAGCAGTACCTC. Its translation is CASSYRSSYEQYL. The genes are TRBV6-5 and TRBJ2-7; D remains unclear. The CDR3 is 13 residues long. V was shortened by 3 bases and J by 0 bases, with 6 bases between the two germline ends. The germline gives CDR1 MNHEY, CDR2 SVGAGI.